The sequence of this T cell receptor (beta chain) was determined in a study of OX40 agonist ivuxolimab in advanced cancers. Findings of the study overall: People who partly responded at 0.1-3.0 mg/kg had some of the least clonal expansion seen.

Turning to this clone: Its target is unknown.

The CDR3 sequence is 14 residues long. CDR1 is LNHDA, CDR2 SQIVND, per germline (reference sequence). V shed 7 bases and J 2 bases; nucleotides not matched to a gene: 7. Only in-frame clones appear in the TCRdb table, and some are missing; sequencing was by immunoSEQ multiplex PCR. Here the sample spans roughly 69,000 clones, 91% being singletons. The V and J genes are TRBV19 and TRBJ1-2; 7 positions agree with TRBD1. The clonotype comes from an adult with an advanced solid tumor such as melanoma, head and neck, liver or kidney cancer. The sample in question was CD4+ or CD8+ T cells sorted from blood, obtained in a trial of the OX40 agonist ivuxolimab. As DNA, the CDR3 is TGTGCCAGTAAGACGGGACAGACCAACTATGGCTACACCTTC. Protein sequence: CASKTGQTNYGYTF. The entire variable domain, with the rest obtained from reference TRBV19 and TRBJ1-2, is as follows: DGGITQSPKYLFRKEGQNVTLSCEQNLNHDAMYWYRQDPGQGLRLIYYSQIVNDFQKGDIAEGYSVSREKKESFPLTVTSAQKNPTAFYLCASKTGQTNYGYTFGSGTRLTVV.